This T cell receptor (beta chain) was profiled in a study of control samples from healthy donors and cancer patients. V lost 3 bases and J lost 1, with 11 bases in between. This CDR3 comprises 14 residues. CDR1 SQVTM and CDR2 ANQGSEA come from the germline V gene. Some clones are missing from TCRdb's copy, which holds only in-frame ones; the method was immunoSEQ multiplex PCR. Seen here are fewer than 85,000 clones, 85% to 95% observed once, and the top ten hold 5% to 6%. The source is an older woman in good health. This chain links TRBV29-1 with TRBJ2-3, with D perhaps matching TRBD2 (6 bases). Sequenced input: blood. CDR3 DNA sequence: TGCAGCGTTGATCTTGGGGAGGGCACAGATACGCAGTATTTT. This sequence encodes CSVDLGEGTDTQYF.